The 27 T cell receptor beta chains below were found in one sample sequenced in a study of spatial heterogeneity in lung cancer. General study results and limits: In tumors, expanded intratumoral alpha and beta TCR counts tracked mutation counts.

TCRdb re-called the 5' RACE reads through MiXCR, storing one row per CDR3 protein. The data hold 15,000 to 20,000 distinct CDR3 sequences, with more than 5.5% observed a single time. Time point meaning: sample taken at primary tumor resection. These receptors have no known antigen. Material: lung tumor tissue, obtained at surgery. The receptors derive from a female donor with early-stage non-small cell lung cancer.

This clonotype was seen repeatedly, ten times or more. V and J are TRBV30 and TRBJ2-2; a weak D match, TRBD2 (6 bases). This CDR3 has 13 residues. The V end lost 5 bases, the J end lost 6 bases, and 13 bases lay between the germline ends. From germline, CDR1 is GTSNPN and CDR2 SVGIG (reference sequence). DNA for the CDR3: TGTGCCTGGGACGGGGGAGGTGCCGGGGAGCTGTTTTTT. Protein product: CAWDGGGAGELFF. Full variable domain (missing parts from reference TRBV30 and TRBJ2-2): SQTIHQWPATLVQPVGSPLSLECTVEGTSNPNLYWYRQAAGRGLQLLFYSVGIGQISSEVPQNLSASRPQDRQFILSSKKLLLSDSGFYLCAWDGGGAGELFFGEGSRLTVL.

This clonotype was counted at least ten times. This chain links TRBV27 with TRBJ1-3, with D tentatively TRBD1 (6 bases). From germline, CDR1 is MNHEY and CDR2 SMNVEV (reference sequence). CDR3 length: 14 amino acids. V lost 5 bases to trimming and J lost 9 bases, with 17 bases between them. CDR3 sequence (DNA): TGTGCCAGCAGTCCACTGACGGTCAGGGGCACCATATATTTT. It encodes CASSPLTVRGTIYF.

The rearrangement uses TRBV20-1 and TRBJ2-5; D is unresolved. V lost 6 bases and J 5 bases, leaving 16 bases between the germline ends. The length of the CDR3 is 13 residues. CDR1 is DFQATT, CDR2 SNEGSKA, per germline (reference sequence). Here the CDR3 reads CSAMVVGKETQYF. CDR3 DNA: TGCAGTGCCATGGTAGTGGGAAAGGAGACCCAGTACTTC.

This clonotype is medium-sized by share. V usage is TRBV7-2 and J usage is TRBJ1-2; 9 bases line up with TRBD1. Germline-derived CDR1 and CDR2 are SGHTA and FQGNSA. CDR3 length equals 18 residues. V lost 1 base and J lost 3; bases outside the gene matches: 12. The CDR3 loop is CASSLDGRGTGGYYGYTF. DNA of the CDR3: TGTGCCAGCAGCTTAGACGGTCGCGGAACAGGGGGCTACTATGGCTACACCTTC.

This clonotype was picked up many times. This chain joins TRBV6-1 and TRBJ1-1; D might be TRBD1 (5 bases). This CDR3 comprises 13 residues. CDR1 is MNHNS and CDR2 is SASEGT in the germline V gene. V lost 6 bases, J lost 5 bases, and 13 bases lay in between. The CDR3 DNA follows: TGTGCCAGCAGAAAGTTGGGGGATACTGAAGCTTTCTTT. Its protein is CASRKLGDTEAFF.

This clonotype has ten or more counts. The V and J genes are TRBV4-2 and TRBJ2-1, with 9 nucleotides matching TRBD1. The CDR3 is made up of 19 amino acids. The V and J ends lost 3 bases and 8 bases, in that order; junction bases with no gene match: 20. Germline V gives CDR1 LGHNA, CDR2 YNFKEQ. The CDR3 DNA sequence: TGTGCCAGCAGCCACCAAAGGGGGTCGGGGACAGGGAGAGGAGATGAGCAGTTCTTC. Its translation: CASSHQRGSGTGRGDEQFF.

J is TRBJ2-7 and V is TRBV20-1; 8 nucleotides align to TRBD2. The CDR3 is 14 residues long. With V trimmed by 6 bases and J by 1 base, 8 bases remained unmatched. CDR1 is DFQATT, CDR2 SNEGSKA, per germline (reference sequence). CDR3 loop: CSANLAGLSYEQYF. The DNA for the CDR3 is TGCAGTGCCAATCTAGCGGGTCTATCCTACGAGCAGTACTTC.

This clonotype was observed at least ten times. V and J are TRBV2 and TRBJ2-1; D gene unclear. There are 13 residues in the CDR3. V lost 4 bases and J lost 7, with 11 bases in between. In germline, CDR1 is SNHLY, CDR2 FYNNEI. DNA for the CDR3: TGTGCCAGCAGTGCTGAAGGAACGAATGAGCAGTTCTTC. This translates into CASSAEGTNEQFF.

This clonotype is categorized as medium-sized. V and J are TRBV28 and TRBJ2-5, with 9 nucleotides matching TRBD1. V lost 4 bases to trimming and J lost 2 bases; unmatched junction nucleotides: 2. The germline CDR1 and CDR2 sequences are MDHEN and SYDVKM. This CDR3 region has 14 residues. The CDR3 bases are TGTGCCAGCAGTTCTGGACAGGGGCAAGAGACCCAGTACTTC. Encoded protein: CASSSGQGQETQYF. Filled out from reference TRBV28 and TRBJ2-5, the complete variable domain reads DVKVTQSSRYLVKRTGEKVFLECVQDMDHENMFWYRQDPGLGLRLIYFSYDVKMKEKGDIPEGYSVSREKKERFSLILESASTNQTSMYLCASSSGQGQETQYFGPGTRLLVL.

This clonotype was seen ten or more times. This chain uses TRBV19 with TRBJ2-2; D unclear. CDR3 length equals 14 residues. The V gene's germline CDR1 is LNHDA and CDR2 SQIVND (reference sequence). V lost 5 bases and J 6 bases, leaving 13 bases between the germline ends. For the CDR3, the DNA is TGTGCCAGTAGTGTCATGGCCGGGTCCGGGGAGCTGTTTTTT. This gives the protein CASSVMAGSGELFF.

This clonotype is termed medium-sized. The CDR3 loop is CSASPGTGELEGAFF. The DNA of the CDR3 is TGCAGTGCTAGCCCCGGGACAGGGGAGCTGGAGGGCGCTTTCTTT. V gene TRBV20-1 combines with J gene TRBJ1-1; 10 bases map to TRBD1. Germline CDR1 and CDR2: DFQATT and SNEGSKA (reference sequence). V shed 3 bases, J shed 11 bases, and the junction held 15 bases outside the gene matches. This CDR3 contains 15 residues.

This clonotype came up many times. The CDR3 DNA reads as TGTGCCAGCAGCCTAGGCGGGACAGATGGAGAGACCCAGTACTTC. Translation: CASSLGGTDGETQYF. V usage is TRBV11-1 and J usage is TRBJ2-5; D possibly corresponds to TRBD1 (7 bases). CDR3 length equals 15 residues. The V end was cut by 5 bases, the J end by 4 bases, with 17 bases between. Germline CDR1 and CDR2: SGHAT and FQDESV (reference sequence). Drawing the rest from reference TRBV11-1 and TRBJ2-5, the complete variable domain is EAEVAQSPRYKITEKSQAVAFWCDPISGHATLYWYRQILGQGPELLVQFQDESVVDDSQLPKDRFSAERLKGVDSTLKIQPAELGDSAMYLCASSLGGTDGETQYFGPGTRLLVL.

This clonotype was seen many times. The J gene is TRBJ2-6, the V gene TRBV6-2 or TRBV6-3, with D perhaps matching TRBD1 (5 bases). This CDR3 contains 19 residues. Trimming cost V 2 bases and J 0 bases, with 17 bases left between them. Germline assignment: CDR1 MNHEY and CDR2 SVGEGT. CDR3 DNA: TGTGCCAGCAGTTACAGTAAGGGGCGCACGAGCTCTGGGGCCAACGTCCTGACTTTC. Translating it yields CASSYSKGRTSSGANVLTF.

This clonotype is labeled medium-sized (0.01 to 0.1%). The chain joins TRBV7-2 to TRBJ2-7, with 11 nucleotides matching TRBD2. Germline values: CDR1 SGHTA, CDR2 FQGNSA. The CDR3 contains 15 residues. The J segment lost 1 base and the V segment lost 5 bases, leaving 4 bases of the junction unmatched. This chain's CDR3 is CASSATSGGSYEQYF. In nucleotides, the CDR3 is TGTGCCAGCAGCGCCACTAGCGGGGGTTCCTACGAGCAGTACTTC.

This clonotype was observed many times. This sequence joins TRBV4-3 and TRBJ2-7; TRBD2 might be the D (6 bases). The germline V and J ends were trimmed by 4 bases and 2 bases, with 9 bases remaining between them. The CDR3 is 13 residues long. Germline V CDR1 and CDR2: LGHNA, YSLEER. The CDR3 nucleotides are TGCGCCAGCAGCCTTGGGGAGGCCTACGAGCAGTACTTC. Translating it yields CASSLGEAYEQYF.

The sample holds a few counts of this clonotype. J is TRBJ1-5 and V is TRBV20-1, with 8 nucleotides matching TRBD1. The CDR3 totals 14 residues. Per germline, CDR1 DFQATT and CDR2 SNEGSKA (reference sequence). The ends lost 3 bases at V and 3 bases at J; junction bases unmatched: 4. CDR3 amino acids: CSARRTGINQPQHF. CDR3 bases: TGCAGTGCTAGGAGGACAGGGATCAATCAGCCCCAGCATTTT.

This clonotype was counted many times. The J gene is TRBJ2-3, the V gene TRBV7-2; D uncertain. The CDR3 is made up of 18 amino acids. Germline CDR1 SGHTA, CDR2 FQGNSA. V was pared by 0 bases and J by 3 bases, with 19 bases between. The CDR3 here is CASSLAGALFSSTDTQYF. As DNA, the CDR3 is TGTGCCAGCAGCTTAGCTGGAGCCCTCTTTAGTAGTACAGATACGCAGTATTTT.

This clonotype was detected ten times or more. J is TRBJ1-2 and V is TRBV7-9, with D unclear. This CDR3 has 14 amino acids. Trimming took off 1 base at V and 8 bases at J, with 14 bases between the two ends. Germline values: CDR1 SEHNR, CDR2 FQNEAQ (reference sequence). The CDR3 is CASSLEEGKRGYTF. DNA of the CDR3: TGTGCCAGCAGCTTAGAGGAGGGCAAGCGGGGCTACACCTTC.

There are a few counts of this clonotype. At one end, the junction sequence differs from germline, possibly due to a read error. V usage is TRBV19 and J usage is TRBJ2-1; D call uncertain. From germline, CDR1 is LNHDA and CDR2 SQIVND (reference sequence). CDR3 length equals 14 residues. The CDR3 spells CASSIYPNGALPIF. The DNA for the CDR3 is TGTGCCAGTAGTATTTATCCGAACGGAGCCCTTCCGATCTTC. Together with reference TRBV19 and TRBJ2-1, the CDR3 gives the full variable domain: DGGITQSPKYLFRKEGQNVTLSCEQNLNHDAMYWYRQDPGQGLRLIYYSQIVNDFQKGDIAEGYSVSREKKESFPLTVTSAQKNPTAFYLCASSIYPNGALPIFGPGTRLTVL.

The chain recombines TRBV19 with TRBJ2-7; possibly TRBD2 for D (5 bases). Germline-derived CDR1 and CDR2 are LNHDA and SQIVND (reference sequence). V lost 7 bases to trimming and J lost 5 bases, with 15 bases between them. CDR3 size: 13 residues. CDR3 residues: CASTPPFGNEQYF. CDR3 sequence (DNA): TGTGCCAGTACCCCTCCCTTCGGGAACGAGCAGTACTTC.

This clonotype was seen repeatedly, ten times or more. The CDR3 sequence is CASSLSSTGTYNEQFF. The CDR3 DNA sequence: TGTGCCAGCAGCTTGAGTTCGACTGGAACCTACAATGAGCAGTTCTTC. The chain joins TRBV5-4 to TRBJ2-1, with D unclear. Germline-derived CDR1 and CDR2 are SGHNT and YYREEE (reference sequence). V dropped 1 base and J dropped 2 bases, with 13 bases sitting between them. There are 16 residues in the CDR3.

This clonotype was observed many times. This rearrangement joins TRBV7-2 to TRBJ2-7; 10 nucleotides align to TRBD2. The CDR3 is 16 residues long. Germline V gene data show CDR1 as SGHTA and CDR2 as FQGNSA. Losses at the gene ends were 5 bases for V and 4 bases for J; bases not matched to a gene: 11. The CDR3 is CASSPQTGLAVYEQYF. CDR3 in DNA: TGTGCCAGCAGCCCACAGACCGGACTAGCGGTATACGAGCAGTACTTC.

The table lists this clonotype with many counts. The rearrangement uses TRBV6-5 and TRBJ2-7; weak D call: TRBD1 (6 bases). The CDR3 consists of 15 residues. Trimming left V 0 bases short and J 6 bases short, with 15 bases between. The V gene's germline CDR1 is MNHEY and CDR2 SVGAGI. The CDR3, as DNA: TGTGCCAGCAGTTACTCGAGAGCAGGGGCAGTCGAGCAGTACTTC. Its translation: CASSYSRAGAVEQYF.

This clonotype has a count of ten or more. This chain connects TRBV18 to TRBJ2-6, with D perhaps matching TRBD1 or TRBD2 (5 bases each). The germline V gene encodes CDR1 KGHSH and CDR2 LQKENI. Between the trimmed V and J ends, which lost 2 bases and 4 bases, there was a span of 9 bases. The CDR3 is made up of 15 amino acids. For the CDR3, the DNA is TGTGCCAGCTCACCAAGAGGGACCGGGGCCAACGTCCTGACTTTC. Translation: CASSPRGTGANVLTF.

This clonotype was recorded at least ten times. The V and J genes are TRBV7-2 and TRBJ2-5; 14 bases are shared with TRBD2. The V segment lost 1 base and the J segment 5 bases; nucleotides outside the gene matches: 12. CDR1 and CDR2 from the germline V gene are SGHTA and FQGNSA. The CDR3 sequence is 19 residues long. CDR3 sequence (DNA): TGTGCCAGCAGCTTAGTTCTTCCGGGACTAGCGGGAGTGGGGGAGACCCAGTACTTC. Amino acid sequence: CASSLVLPGLAGVGETQYF.

The table lists this clonotype with many counts. The genes are TRBV7-8 and TRBJ2-5; D is possibly TRBD2 (7 bases). The V gene lost 10 bases and the J gene lost 5 bases, with 20 bases spanning the gap. The CDR3 sequence is 14 residues long. CDR1 and CDR2 from the germline V gene are SGHVS and FQNEAQ. CDR3 amino acids: CATTQRGAQETQYF. CDR3 sequence (DNA): TGTGCCACCACTCAACGGGGGGCGCAGGAGACCCAGTACTTC.

This clonotype has at least ten counts. This chain joins TRBV19 and TRBJ1-5; no clear D. The CDR3 covers 15 residues. V lost 3 bases, J lost 4 bases, and 13 bases lay in between. Germline V gene lookup returns CDR1 LNHDA and CDR2 SQIVND (reference sequence). CDR3 loop: CASSIWQRLNQPQHF. The CDR3 DNA is TGTGCCAGTAGTATTTGGCAGCGTCTTAATCAGCCCCAGCATTTT. Full variable domain (outside the CDR3, taken from reference TRBV19 and TRBJ1-5): DGGITQSPKYLFRKEGQNVTLSCEQNLNHDAMYWYRQDPGQGLRLIYYSQIVNDFQKGDIAEGYSVSREKKESFPLTVTSAQKNPTAFYLCASSIWQRLNQPQHFGDGTRLSIL.